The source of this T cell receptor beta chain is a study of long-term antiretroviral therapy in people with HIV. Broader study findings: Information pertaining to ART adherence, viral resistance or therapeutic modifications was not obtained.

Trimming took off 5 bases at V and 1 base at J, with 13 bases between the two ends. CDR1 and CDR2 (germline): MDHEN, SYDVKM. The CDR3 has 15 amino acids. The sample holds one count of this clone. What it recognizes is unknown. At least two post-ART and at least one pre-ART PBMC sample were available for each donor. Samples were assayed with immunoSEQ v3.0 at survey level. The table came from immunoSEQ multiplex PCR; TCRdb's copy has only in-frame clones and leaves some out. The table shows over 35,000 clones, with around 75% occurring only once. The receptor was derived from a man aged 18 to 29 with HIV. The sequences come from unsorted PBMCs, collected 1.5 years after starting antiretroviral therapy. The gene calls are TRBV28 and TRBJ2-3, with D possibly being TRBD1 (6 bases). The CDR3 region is CASSPQQGRTDTQYF. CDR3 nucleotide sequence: TGTGCCAGCAGTCCACAACAGGGCCGCACAGATACGCAGTATTTT.